Detailed here is one T cell receptor beta chain. Its binding antigen is unknown. There are no base qualities to consult, and no much larger clone falls within one base. The library relied on PCR. Sequencing instrument: NextSeq 500. Bulk TCR libraries were generated as previously described, with the TCR primers listed in Table S5 used. The Qiagen AllPrep DNA/RNA kit was used to purify total RNA. Before analysis, reads from multiple sequencing runs of the same library were pooled. The original pipeline was this. Reads were retained only if an exact TCR constant sequence was present, and the retained reads were trimmed to 150 nt and grouped according to their 12-nt molecular barcodes. Reads within each barcode group were sub-clustered using a 15% Levenshtein threshold, and quality-weighted consensus sequences were constructed for each RNA molecule. Non-functional sequences were removed, as were lower-count sequences one edit away from another. Based on a fit of two negative binomial distributions, barcode sub-clusters having less than 20% of the maximum read count were discarded. TCRdb reanalyzed the raw reads on its own, using fastp at Q25 for trimming and MiXCR for clone calling, and kept in-frame beta chains. Rows with a matching CDR3 protein are joined into one entry that keeps the most common DNA and genes. The V and J calls here are based on TCRdb, not the publication. For this sample the table gives over 85,000 distinct CDR3 sequences, of which about 35% were detected only once. The leading ten clones occupy roughly 10% of the sample.

Libraries of naive CD8 T cells were generated from roughly 18,000 to 920,000 sorted cells, with 10%, 30% or 50% of the purified RNA used. Naive CD8 T cells, defined as CD8+CD4-CCR7+CD45RA+, were FACS-sorted into RLT Plus buffer on a BD FACSAria II. To test detection sensitivity, Jurkat RNA equivalent to roughly eleven TCR copies was spiked into samples of about 20,000-1,100,000 naive CD8 T cells. Enrichment of CD8 T cells was done with RosetteSep CD8+ T Cell Enrichment Cocktail plus Ficoll-Paque, and ACK red cell lysis came afterward. These data belong to a study of molecular identifiers for immune sequencing clone quantification (dated by TCRdb to the late 2010s). General notes on the study: In a replicate experiment, RNA from about 19,000 or 110,000 naive CD8 T cells was split into five aliquots, four of which were sequenced. This methods study benchmarked molecular-identifier clustering-based TCR repertoire sequencing (MIDCIRS) and TCR RNA copy counting, using CD8 T cells to do so. The paper as a whole reports these results and caveats: In CMV-specific effector cells, clones with more than 20 RNA copies contained over 99% of molecules, whereas in naive cells such clones contained under 1% of molecules. Spiked-in Jurkat TCR RNA equal to a single cell's worth was reported to be detectable even within 1,100,000 naive CD8 T cells. Modeling estimated about 3.3 recovered TCR RNA copies per cell, compared with about 9.3 by digital PCR, which implies approximately 30% capture efficiency. Without barcode sub-clustering, chimeric consensus sequences inflated TCR diversity; chimeras reached as high as 47%. Spiked-in Jurkat TCR RNA (10 copies' worth), which is not part of the donor repertoire, was contained in the naive libraries. Highly expanded clone sizes could be underestimated because identical TCR molecules may share a barcode.

The CDR1 and CDR2 encoded by the germline V gene are MDHEN and SYDVKM. V trim: 8 bases; J trim: 3 bases; unmatched bases: 13. The CDR3 goes from the cysteine to the phenylalanine over 16 residues. Of the read, only the CDR3 DNA is kept; its 48 bases are in frame from base 1. The rearranged segments are TRBV28 and TRBJ2-4; 7 central bases correspond to TRBD1. Sequenced: naive CD8+ T cells from blood, with Jurkat cell RNA spiked in. The label giving this sample's cell subset or site can be read as: FACS-sorted CD8+CD4-CCR7+CD45RA+ naive T cells. The receptor comes from a human donor in good health. Some libraries in this study had Jurkat cell RNA spiked in. The CDR3 region reads CASGLTGWIDKNIQYF. The DNA sequence follows: TGTGCCAGCGGCCTGACAGGGTGGATTGACAAAAACATTCAGTACTTC.